A selection of T cell receptor beta chains follows, all from one sample in a study of cytomegalovirus exposure and HLA in healthy donors. Profiling relied on immunoSEQ multiplex PCR, and the TCRdb table lists in-frame clones only, not all of them. Here the sample spans 150,000 to 200,000 clones, 80% to 85% being singletons. The sample taken for sequencing was PBMCs. The receptor set was obtained from a woman in her thirties in good health and CMV-seronegative. Each CDR3 is given with its conserved first and last residue. The order of the fields is D gene, V gene, J gene, clone size, CDR3 protein, CDR3 DNA. A D gene is named only where the DNA matches it firmly. Size values are once, few and many counts, or a class for expanded clones, and some rows have none.

>NA|TRBV2|TRBJ2-5|NA
CASSEARVWETQYF
TGTGCCAGCAGTGAAGCCAGGGTTTGGGAGACCCAGTACTTC
>TRBD1|TRBV29-1|TRBJ2-3|NA
CSVERTGLDF
TGCAGCGTTGAGCGGACAGGGTTGGATTTT
>NA|TRBV9|TRBJ1-5|few
CASSVEEGQPQHF
TGTGCCAGCAGCGTAGAGGAGGGGCAGCCCCAGCATTTT
>NA|TRBV7-9|TRBJ2-7|NA
CASSPGPSYEQYF
TGTGCCAGCAGTCCTGGGCCAAGCTACGAGCAGTACTTC
>TRBD2|TRBV7-8|TRBJ2-5|NA
CASSLPPGLAGGPGDF
TGTGCCAGCAGCTTACCCCCGGGACTAGCGGGAGGGCCGGGGGACTTC
>NA|TRBV19|TRBJ1-2|few
CASTSENYGYTF
TGTGCCAGTACCTCTGAGAACTATGGCTACACCTTC
>NA|TRBV5-1|TRBJ2-6|once
CASSLDVSSGANVLTF
TGCGCCAGCAGCTTGGACGTCAGTTCTGGGGCCAACGTCCTGACTTTC
>NA|TRBV10-2|TRBJ2-2|few
CASSEQTGELFF
TGCGCCAGCAGTGAGCAAACCGGGGAGCTGTTTTTT
>TRBD2|TRBV15|TRBJ2-3|NA
CATSRGGLTSWYF
TGTGCCACCAGCAGGGGGGGACTAACGTCCTGGTATTTT
>TRBD2|TRBV9|TRBJ2-1|NA
CASSPRTSGGNEQFF
TGTGCCAGCAGCCCCAGGACTAGCGGGGGGAATGAGCAGTTCTTC
>TRBD2|TRBV6-1|TRBJ2-7|NA
CASSEVGGSRSEQYF
TGTGCCAGCAGTGAAGTCGGCGGGAGTAGGTCCGAGCAGTACTTC
>TRBD1|TRBV7-2|TRBJ1-6|few
CASSLGQGALPLHF
TGTGCCAGCAGCTTAGGCCAGGGGGCGTTACCCCTCCACTTT
>NA|TRBV10-3|TRBJ1-5|NA
CAISLDGDSNQPQHF
TGTGCCATCAGTCTGGACGGGGATAGCAATCAGCCCCAGCATTTT
>TRBD1|TRBV4-1|TRBJ1-2|NA
CASSLSGTVYYGYTF
TGCGCCAGCAGCCTCTCCGGGACAGTCTACTATGGCTACACCTTC
>NA|TRBV25-1|TRBJ1-1|NA
CASSESPPGNTEAFF
TGTGCCAGCAGTGAATCCCCCCCAGGGAACACTGAAGCTTTCTTT
>NA|TRBV10-1|TRBJ2-4|NA
CASSEGGMGNIQYF
TGCGCCAGCAGTGAGGGGGGCATGGGGAACATTCAGTACTTC
>TRBD2|TRBV5-4|TRBJ2-3|few
CASPGLESNTQYF
TGTGCCAGCCCAGGACTAGAGTCAAATACGCAGTATTTT
>NA|TRBV7-2|TRBJ1-2|NA
CASSSRSGGSYGYTF
TGTGCCAGCAGCTCGAGGTCGGGGGGGAGCTATGGCTACACCTTC
>NA|TRBV2|TRBJ2-1|NA
CASSQEAALSYNEQFF
TGTGCCAGCAGCCAAGAGGCGGCACTCTCCTACAATGAGCAGTTCTTC
>TRBD2|TRBV6-6|TRBJ2-2|NA
CASSYTQRGGPGELFF
TGTGCCAGCAGTTACACCCAGCGGGGGGGCCCCGGGGAGCTGTTTTTT
>TRBD2|TRBV2|TRBJ2-2|NA
CASTTSGGTGELFF
TGTGCCAGCACTACCTCGGGGGGCACCGGGGAGCTGTTTTTT
>TRBD1|TRBV7-8|TRBJ1-2|NA
CASSLAGGTGGQNYGYTF
TGTGCCAGCAGCTTAGCGGGGGGGACAGGGGGCCAAAACTATGGCTACACCTTC
>TRBD2|TRBV9|TRBJ2-1|NA
CASSARLAGGDEQFF
TGTGCCAGCAGCGCCCGACTAGCGGGAGGAGATGAGCAGTTCTTC
>NA|TRBV18|TRBJ2-2|NA
CASSPLRGNTGELFF
TGTGCCAGCTCACCATTGCGGGGGAACACCGGGGAGCTGTTTTTT
>TRBD2|TRBV7-9|TRBJ2-7|NA
CASSFASGSTYEQYF
TGTGCCAGCAGCTTCGCTAGCGGGAGTACGTACGAGCAGTACTTC
>NA|TRBV5-4|TRBJ1-5|NA
CASSVGGSSDNQPQHF
TGTGCCAGCAGCGTGGGCGGATCTTCGGACAATCAGCCCCAGCATTTT
>TRBD2|TRBV18|TRBJ2-5|NA
CASSRTSGETQYF
TGTGCCAGCTCACGGACTAGCGGCGAGACCCAGTACTTC
>NA|TRBV30|TRBJ1-1|NA
CAWNNRAEAFF
TGTGCCTGGAACAACCGGGCTGAAGCTTTCTTT
>TRBD1|TRBV5-1|TRBJ1-4|NA
CASSRTGANEKLFF
TGCGCCAGCAGCCGGACAGGAGCTAATGAAAAACTGTTTTTT
>NA|TRBV5-1|TRBJ1-1|NA
CASSLEAPGNTEAFF
TGCGCCAGCAGCTTGGAAGCCCCAGGGAACACTGAAGCTTTCTTT
>NA|TRBV30|TRBJ1-1|NA
CAWSVHVNTEAFF
TGTGCCTGGAGTGTACACGTGAACACTGAAGCTTTCTTT
>TRBD1|TRBV28|TRBJ2-7|NA
CASIPPGQGKHEQYF
TGTGCCAGCATACCCCCGGGACAGGGGAAACACGAGCAGTACTTC
>TRBD1|TRBV10-1|TRBJ2-3|NA
CASSTTGNTQYF
TGCGCCAGCAGCACGACAGGGAATACGCAGTATTTT
>NA|TRBV28|TRBJ2-1|NA
CASSSAGRWQFF
TGTGCCAGCAGTTCCGCGGGGAGATGGCAGTTCTTC
>NA|TRBV9|TRBJ2-2|few
CASSVETSRIGELFF
TGTGCCAGCAGCGTAGAAACTAGCCGGATCGGGGAGCTGTTTTTT
>NA|TRBV5-4|TRBJ1-1|NA
CASSLDPIREAFF
TGTGCCAGCAGCTTGGATCCGATCCGGGAAGCTTTCTTT
>NA|TRBV6-1|TRBJ1-1|NA
CASIRRENTEAFF
TGTGCCAGCATCCGGAGGGAGAACACTGAAGCTTTCTTT
>NA|TRBV9|TRBJ2-5|NA
CASSVEQGTPSNQETQYF
TGTGCCAGCAGCGTAGAACAGGGCACCCCCTCTAATCAAGAGACCCAGTACTTC
>TRBD2|TRBV14|TRBJ2-1|NA
CASSPTVAGGRDEQFF
TGTGCCAGCAGCCCAACCGTAGCGGGAGGGAGGGATGAGCAGTTCTTC
>NA|TRBV19|TRBJ2-7|NA
CASSEGMEQYF
TGTGCCAGTAGTGAGGGTATGGAGCAGTACTTC
>NA|TRBV10-1|TRBJ2-2|once
CASTPGTTGELFF
TGCGCCAGCACTCCGGGAACAACCGGGGAGCTGTTTTTT
>NA|TRBV5-1|TRBJ2-5|NA
CASSADSTGETQYF
TGCGCCAGCAGCGCCGACAGTACCGGAGAGACCCAGTACTTC
>NA|TRBV7-3|TRBJ1-1|once
CASSRYGNTEAFF
TGTGCCAGCAGTCGGTATGGGAACACTGAAGCTTTCTTT
>NA|TRBV2|TRBJ2-5|once
CASSEGSWTQYF
TGTGCCAGCAGTGAGGGGAGCTGGACCCAGTACTTC
>NA|TRBV12-5|TRBJ1-2|NA
CASGLATGIGGPYGYTF
TGTGCTAGTGGTTTGGCTACAGGGATCGGGGGGCCCTATGGCTACACCTTC
>NA|TRBV27|TRBJ2-7|NA
CALEPRDSINEQYF
TGTGCCCTCGAACCCCGGGACTCTATAAACGAGCAGTACTTC
>NA|TRBV2|TRBJ1-2|NA
CASSVLGEDGYTF
TGTGCCAGCAGTGTTCTAGGAGAGGATGGCTACACCTTC